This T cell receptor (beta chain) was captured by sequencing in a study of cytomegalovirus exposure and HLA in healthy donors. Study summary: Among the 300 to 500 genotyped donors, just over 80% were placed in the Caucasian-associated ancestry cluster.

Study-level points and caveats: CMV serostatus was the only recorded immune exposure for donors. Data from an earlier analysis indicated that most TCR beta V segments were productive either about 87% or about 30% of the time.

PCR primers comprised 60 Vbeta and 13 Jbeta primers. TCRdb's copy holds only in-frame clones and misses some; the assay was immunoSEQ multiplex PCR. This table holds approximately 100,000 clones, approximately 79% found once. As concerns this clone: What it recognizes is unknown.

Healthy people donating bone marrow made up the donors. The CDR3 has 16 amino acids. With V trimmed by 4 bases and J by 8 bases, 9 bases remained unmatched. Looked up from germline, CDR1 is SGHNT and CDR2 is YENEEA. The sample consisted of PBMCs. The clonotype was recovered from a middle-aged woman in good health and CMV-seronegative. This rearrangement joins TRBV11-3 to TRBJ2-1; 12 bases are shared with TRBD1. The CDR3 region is CASSSGTGGLVDEQFF. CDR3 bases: TGTGCCAGCAGCTCCGGGACAGGGGGCTTGGTAGATGAGCAGTTCTTC.